This TCR beta chain was identified during a study of Ad26.COV2.S vaccination and SARS-CoV-2 variants. Described treatment: some 20 received Ad26.COV2.S at low or high dose, single or two shots; 5 received placebo; per-sample allocation not given. Sampling happened 63 days after the first vaccine or placebo injection. Clones were read by immunoSEQ multiplex PCR, and TCRdb kept only the in-frame ones, dropping some. The sample records over 400,000 clones, over 80% being singletons. V was trimmed by 3 bases and J by 7 bases, leaving 18 bases between them. CDR1 SGHKS and CDR2 YYEKEE come from the germline V gene (reference sequence). The CDR3 consists of 15 residues.

Sequenced here: peripheral blood, sampled in a trial of Ad26.COV2.S vaccine versus placebo. This clonotype originated in a person aged 18-65 years who received the Ad26.COV2.S COVID-19 vaccine or a placebo. This chain uses TRBV5-5 with TRBJ2-3; D ambiguous. Here the CDR3 reads CASSSLYPPLNTQYF. For the CDR3, the DNA is TGTGCCAGCAGCTCTCTATATCCACCCCTCAATACGCAGTATTTT.